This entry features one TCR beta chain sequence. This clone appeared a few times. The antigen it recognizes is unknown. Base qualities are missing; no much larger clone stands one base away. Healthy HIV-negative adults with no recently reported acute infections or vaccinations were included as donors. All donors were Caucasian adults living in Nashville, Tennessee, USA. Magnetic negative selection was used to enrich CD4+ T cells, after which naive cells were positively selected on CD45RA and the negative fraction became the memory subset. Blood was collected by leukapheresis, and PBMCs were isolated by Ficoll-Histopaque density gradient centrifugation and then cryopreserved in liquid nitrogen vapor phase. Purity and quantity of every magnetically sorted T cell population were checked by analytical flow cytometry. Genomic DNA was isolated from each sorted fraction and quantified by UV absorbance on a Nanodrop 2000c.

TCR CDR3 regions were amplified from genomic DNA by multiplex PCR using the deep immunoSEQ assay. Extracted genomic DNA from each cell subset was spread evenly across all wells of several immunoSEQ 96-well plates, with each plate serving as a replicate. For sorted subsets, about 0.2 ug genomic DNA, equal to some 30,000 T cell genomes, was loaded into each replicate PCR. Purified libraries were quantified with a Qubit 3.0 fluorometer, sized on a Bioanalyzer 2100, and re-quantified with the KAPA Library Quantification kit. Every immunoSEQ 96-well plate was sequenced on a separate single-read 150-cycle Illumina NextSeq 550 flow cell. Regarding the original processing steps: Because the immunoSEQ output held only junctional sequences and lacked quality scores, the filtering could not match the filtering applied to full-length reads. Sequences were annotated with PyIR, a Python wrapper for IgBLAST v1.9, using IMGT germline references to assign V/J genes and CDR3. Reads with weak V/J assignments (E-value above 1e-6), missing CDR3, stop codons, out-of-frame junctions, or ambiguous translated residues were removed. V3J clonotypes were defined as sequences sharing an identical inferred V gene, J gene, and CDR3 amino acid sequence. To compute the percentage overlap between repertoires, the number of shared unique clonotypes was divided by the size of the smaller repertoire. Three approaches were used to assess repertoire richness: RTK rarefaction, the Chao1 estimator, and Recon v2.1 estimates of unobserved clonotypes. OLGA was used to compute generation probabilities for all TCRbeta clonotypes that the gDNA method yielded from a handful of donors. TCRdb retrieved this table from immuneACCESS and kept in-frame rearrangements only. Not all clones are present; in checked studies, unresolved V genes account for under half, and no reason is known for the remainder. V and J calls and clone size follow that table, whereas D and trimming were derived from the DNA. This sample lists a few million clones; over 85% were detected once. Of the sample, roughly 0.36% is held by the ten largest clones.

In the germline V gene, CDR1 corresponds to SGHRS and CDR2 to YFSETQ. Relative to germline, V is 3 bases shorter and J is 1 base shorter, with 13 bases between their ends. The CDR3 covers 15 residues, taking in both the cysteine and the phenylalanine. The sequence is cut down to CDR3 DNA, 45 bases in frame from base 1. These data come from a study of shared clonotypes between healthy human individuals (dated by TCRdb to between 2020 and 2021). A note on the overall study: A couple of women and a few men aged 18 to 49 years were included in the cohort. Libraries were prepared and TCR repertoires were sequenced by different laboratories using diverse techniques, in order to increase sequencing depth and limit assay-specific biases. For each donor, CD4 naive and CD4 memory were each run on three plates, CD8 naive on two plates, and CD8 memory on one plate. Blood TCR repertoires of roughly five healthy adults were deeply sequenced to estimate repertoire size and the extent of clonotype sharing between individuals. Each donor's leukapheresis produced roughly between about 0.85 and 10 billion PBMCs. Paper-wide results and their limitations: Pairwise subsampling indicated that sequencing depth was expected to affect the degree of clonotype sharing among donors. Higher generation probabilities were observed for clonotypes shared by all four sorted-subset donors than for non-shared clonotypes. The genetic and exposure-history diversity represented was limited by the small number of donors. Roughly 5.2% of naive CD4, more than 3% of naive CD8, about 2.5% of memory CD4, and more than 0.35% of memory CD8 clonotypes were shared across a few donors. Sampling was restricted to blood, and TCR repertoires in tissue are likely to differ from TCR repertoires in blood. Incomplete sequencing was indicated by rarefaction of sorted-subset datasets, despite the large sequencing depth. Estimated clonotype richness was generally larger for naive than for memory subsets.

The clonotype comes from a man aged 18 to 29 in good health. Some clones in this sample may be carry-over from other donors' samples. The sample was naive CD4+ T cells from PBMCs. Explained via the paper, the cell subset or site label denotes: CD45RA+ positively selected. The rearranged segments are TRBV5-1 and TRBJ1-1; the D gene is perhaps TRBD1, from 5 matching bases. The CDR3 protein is CASSSTYTGNTEAFF. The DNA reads TGCGCCAGCAGCTCGACTTACACAGGGAACACTGAAGCTTTCTTT.